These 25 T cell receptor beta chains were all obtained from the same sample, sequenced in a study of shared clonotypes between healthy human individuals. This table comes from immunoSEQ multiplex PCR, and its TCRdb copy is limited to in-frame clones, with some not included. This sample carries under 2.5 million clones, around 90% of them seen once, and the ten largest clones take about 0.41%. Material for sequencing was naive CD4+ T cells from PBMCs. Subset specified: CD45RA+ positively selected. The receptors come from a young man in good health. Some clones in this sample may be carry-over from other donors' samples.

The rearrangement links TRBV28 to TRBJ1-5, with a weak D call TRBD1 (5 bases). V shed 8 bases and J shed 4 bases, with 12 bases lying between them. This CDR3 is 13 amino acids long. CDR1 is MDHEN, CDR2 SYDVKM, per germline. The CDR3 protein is CASLGTANQPQHF. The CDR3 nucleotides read TGTGCCAGCCTCGGGACGGCGAATCAGCCCCAGCATTTT.

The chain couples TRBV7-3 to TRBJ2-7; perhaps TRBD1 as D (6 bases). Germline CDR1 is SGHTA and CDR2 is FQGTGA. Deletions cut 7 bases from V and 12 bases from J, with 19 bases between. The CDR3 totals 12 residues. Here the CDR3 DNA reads TGTGCCAGCACCCAAACAGGACAGCCTGTGTACTTC. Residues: CASTQTGQPVYF.

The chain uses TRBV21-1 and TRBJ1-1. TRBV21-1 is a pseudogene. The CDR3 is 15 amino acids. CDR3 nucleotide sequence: TGTGCCAGCAGCAAAATGACCCCCATGGGGGGCGCAGCTTTCTTT. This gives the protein CASSKMTPMGGAAFF.

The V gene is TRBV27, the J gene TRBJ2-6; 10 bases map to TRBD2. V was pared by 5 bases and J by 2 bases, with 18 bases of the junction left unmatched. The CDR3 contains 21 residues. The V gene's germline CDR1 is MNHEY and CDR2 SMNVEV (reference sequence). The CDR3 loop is CASSVQERGLAGVTGANVLTF. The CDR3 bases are TGTGCCAGCAGTGTACAGGAAAGAGGGCTAGCGGGAGTCACTGGGGCCAACGTCCTGACTTTC. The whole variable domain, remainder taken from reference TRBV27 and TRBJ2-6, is EAQVTQNPRYLITVTGKKLTVTCSQNMNHEYMSWYRQDPGLGLRQIYYSMNVEVTDKGDVPEGYKVSRKEKRNFPLILESPSPNQTSLYFCASSVQERGLAGVTGANVLTFGAGSRLTVL.

The CDR3 DNA sequence: TGTGCCAGCAGAAGCGAGGGGAGGAGTGAAAAACTGTTTTTT. Amino acid sequence: CASRSEGRSEKLFF. This chain uses TRBV9 with TRBJ1-4; TRBD1 might be the D (5 bases). CDR3 length equals 14 residues. Germline loops: CDR1 SGDLS, CDR2 YYNGEE. V lost 5 bases and J lost 7, with 15 bases in between.

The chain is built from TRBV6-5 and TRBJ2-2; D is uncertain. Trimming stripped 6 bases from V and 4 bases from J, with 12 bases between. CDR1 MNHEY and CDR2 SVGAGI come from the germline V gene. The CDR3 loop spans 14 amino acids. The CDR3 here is CASRERTGTGELFF. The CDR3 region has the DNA TGTGCCAGCAGGGAGAGAACGGGCACCGGGGAGCTGTTTTTT.

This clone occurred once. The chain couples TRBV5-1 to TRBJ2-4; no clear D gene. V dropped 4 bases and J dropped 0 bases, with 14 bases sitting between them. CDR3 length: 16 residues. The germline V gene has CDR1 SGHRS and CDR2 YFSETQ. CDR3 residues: CASSPNTEIAKNIQYF. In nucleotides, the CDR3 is TGCGCCAGCAGCCCCAACACGGAAATAGCCAAAAACATTCAGTACTTC.

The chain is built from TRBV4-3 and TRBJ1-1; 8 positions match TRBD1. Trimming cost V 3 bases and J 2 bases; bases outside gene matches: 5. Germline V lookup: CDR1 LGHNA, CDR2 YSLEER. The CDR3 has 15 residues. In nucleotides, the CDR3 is TGCGCCAGCAGCCATCGGGACAGGTTAAACACTGAAGCTTTCTTT. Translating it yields CASSHRDRLNTEAFF.

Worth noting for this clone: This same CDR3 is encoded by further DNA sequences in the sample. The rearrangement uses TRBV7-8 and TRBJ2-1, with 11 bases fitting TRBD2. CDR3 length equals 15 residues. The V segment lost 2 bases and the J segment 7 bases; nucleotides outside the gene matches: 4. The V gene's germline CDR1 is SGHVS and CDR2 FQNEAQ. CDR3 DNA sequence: TGTGCCAGCAGCTTACGGCTAGCGGGAGGAAATGAGCAGTTCTTC. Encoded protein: CASSLRLAGGNEQFF.

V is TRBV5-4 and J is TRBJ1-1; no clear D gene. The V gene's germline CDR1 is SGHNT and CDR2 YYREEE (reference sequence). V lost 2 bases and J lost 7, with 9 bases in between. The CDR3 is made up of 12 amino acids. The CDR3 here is CASSFTGFEAFF. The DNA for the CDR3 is TGTGCCAGCAGCTTTACGGGCTTTGAAGCTTTCTTT.

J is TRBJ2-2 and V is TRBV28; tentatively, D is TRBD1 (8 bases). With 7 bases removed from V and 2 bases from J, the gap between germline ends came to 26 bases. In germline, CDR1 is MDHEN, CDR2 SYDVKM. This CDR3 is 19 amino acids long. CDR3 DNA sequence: TGTGCCAGCAACCCAGGGGGGGTCGGGACAGGACACAACACCGGGGAGCTGTTTTTT. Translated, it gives CASNPGGVGTGHNTGELFF.

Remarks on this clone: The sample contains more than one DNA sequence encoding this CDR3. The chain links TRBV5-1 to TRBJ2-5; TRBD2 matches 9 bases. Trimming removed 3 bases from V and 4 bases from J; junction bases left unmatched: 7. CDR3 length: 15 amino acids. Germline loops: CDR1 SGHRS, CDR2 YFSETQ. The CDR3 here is CASSSGGLAGETQYF. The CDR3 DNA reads TGCGCCAGCAGCTCGGGGGGACTAGCAGGAGAGACCCAGTACTTC. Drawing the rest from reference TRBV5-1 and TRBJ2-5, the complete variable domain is KAGVTQTPRYLIKTRGQQVTLSCSPISGHRSVSWYQQTPGQGLQFLFEYFSETQRNKGNFPGRFSGRQFSNSRSEMNVSTLELGDSALYLCASSSGGLAGETQYFGPGTRLLVL.

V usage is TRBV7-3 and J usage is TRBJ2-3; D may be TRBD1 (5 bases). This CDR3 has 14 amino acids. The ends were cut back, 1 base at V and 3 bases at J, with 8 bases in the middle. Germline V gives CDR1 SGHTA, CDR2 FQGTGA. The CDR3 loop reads CASSLMAGTDTQYF. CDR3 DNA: TGTGCCAGCAGCTTAATGGCAGGGACAGATACGCAGTATTTT.

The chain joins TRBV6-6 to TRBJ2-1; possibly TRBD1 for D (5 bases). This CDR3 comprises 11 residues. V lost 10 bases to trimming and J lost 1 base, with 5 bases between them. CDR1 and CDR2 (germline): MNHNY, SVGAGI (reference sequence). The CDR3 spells CATGSYNEQFF. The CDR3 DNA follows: TGTGCCACAGGGTCCTACAATGAGCAGTTCTTC.

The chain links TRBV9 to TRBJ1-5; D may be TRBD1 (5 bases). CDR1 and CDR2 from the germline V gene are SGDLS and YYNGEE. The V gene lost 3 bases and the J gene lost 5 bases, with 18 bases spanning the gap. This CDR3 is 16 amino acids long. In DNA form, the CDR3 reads TGTGCCAGCAGCGCGAGAGGACAACAACTCGATCAGCCCCAGCATTTT. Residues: CASSARGQQLDQPQHF.

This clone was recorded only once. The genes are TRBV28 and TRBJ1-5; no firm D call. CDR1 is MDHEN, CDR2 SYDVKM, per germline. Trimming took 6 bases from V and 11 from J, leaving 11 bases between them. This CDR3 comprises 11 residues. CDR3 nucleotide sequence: TGTGCCAGCAGCTCCCACACGGCCCAGCATTTT. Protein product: CASSSHTAQHF.

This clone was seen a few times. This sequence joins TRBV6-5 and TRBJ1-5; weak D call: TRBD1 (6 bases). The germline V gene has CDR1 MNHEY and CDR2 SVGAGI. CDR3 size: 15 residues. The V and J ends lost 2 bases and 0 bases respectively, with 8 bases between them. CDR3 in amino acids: CASSYAGASNQPQHF. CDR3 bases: TGTGCCAGCAGTTACGCGGGGGCTAGCAATCAGCCCCAGCATTTT.

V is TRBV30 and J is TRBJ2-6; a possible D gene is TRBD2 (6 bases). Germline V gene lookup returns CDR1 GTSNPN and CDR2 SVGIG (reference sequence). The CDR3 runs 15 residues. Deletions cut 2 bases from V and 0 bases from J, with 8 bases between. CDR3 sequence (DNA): TGTGCCTGGAGTCACGGGGGCTCTGGGGCCAACGTCCTGACTTTC. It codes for CAWSHGGSGANVLTF.

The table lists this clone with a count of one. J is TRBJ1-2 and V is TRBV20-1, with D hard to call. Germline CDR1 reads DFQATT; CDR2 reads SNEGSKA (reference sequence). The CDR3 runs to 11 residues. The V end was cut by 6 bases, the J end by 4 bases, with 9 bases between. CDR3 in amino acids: CSAHTGYGYTF. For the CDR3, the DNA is TGCAGTGCCCACACGGGCTATGGCTACACCTTC.

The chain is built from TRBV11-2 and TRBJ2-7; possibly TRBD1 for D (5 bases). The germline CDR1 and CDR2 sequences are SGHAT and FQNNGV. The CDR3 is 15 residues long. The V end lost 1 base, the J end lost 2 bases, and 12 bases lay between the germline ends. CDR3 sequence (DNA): TGTGCCAGCAGCTTAGTGGGTCCGACAGCCTACGAGCAGTACTTC. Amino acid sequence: CASSLVGPTAYEQYF.

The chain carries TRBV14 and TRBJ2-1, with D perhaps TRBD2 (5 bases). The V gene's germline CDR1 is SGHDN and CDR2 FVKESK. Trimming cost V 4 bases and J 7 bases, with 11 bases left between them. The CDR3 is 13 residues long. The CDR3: CASSRRGPNEQFF. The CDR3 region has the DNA TGTGCCAGCAGCCGCCGGGGTCCAAATGAGCAGTTCTTC.

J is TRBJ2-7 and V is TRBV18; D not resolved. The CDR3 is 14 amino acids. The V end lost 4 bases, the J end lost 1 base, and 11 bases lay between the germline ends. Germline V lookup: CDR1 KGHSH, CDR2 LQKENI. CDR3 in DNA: TGTGCCAGCTCACAAGGATCAGATTCCTACGAGCAGTACTTC. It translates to CASSQGSDSYEQYF.

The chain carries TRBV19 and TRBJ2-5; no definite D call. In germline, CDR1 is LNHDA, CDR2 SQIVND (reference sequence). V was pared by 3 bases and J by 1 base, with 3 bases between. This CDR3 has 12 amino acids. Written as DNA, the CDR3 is TGTGCCAGTAGTATGTTCCAAGAGACCCAGTACTTC. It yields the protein CASSMFQETQYF.

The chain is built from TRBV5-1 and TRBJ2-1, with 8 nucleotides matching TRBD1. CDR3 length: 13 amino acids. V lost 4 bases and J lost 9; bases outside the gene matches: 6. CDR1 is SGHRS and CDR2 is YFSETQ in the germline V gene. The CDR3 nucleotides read TGCGCCAGCAGCCAGACAGGGGACGCTGAGCAGTTCTTC. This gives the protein CASSQTGDAEQFF.

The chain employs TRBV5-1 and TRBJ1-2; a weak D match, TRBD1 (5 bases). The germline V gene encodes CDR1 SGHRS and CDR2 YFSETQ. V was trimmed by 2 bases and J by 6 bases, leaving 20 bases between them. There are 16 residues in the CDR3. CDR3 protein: CASSFGTGRFFNGYTF. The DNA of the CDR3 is TGCGCCAGCAGCTTCGGGACCGGGAGGTTTTTTAATGGCTACACCTTC.